This TCR beta chain was observed in a study of T cell responses to AZD1222 COVID-19 vaccine. This table comes from immunoSEQ multiplex PCR, and its TCRdb copy is limited to in-frame clones, with some not included. The profile shows roughly 110,000 clones, about 90% of them singletons. Samples with a second dose at about 4 or about 12 weeks were pooled together. This CDR3 has 11 amino acids. V was pared by 5 bases and J by 15 bases, with 6 bases of the junction left unmatched. CDR1 is MGHRA and CDR2 is YSYEKL in the germline V gene. Sequenced here: peripheral blood, sampled 28 days after the second AZD1222 dose. This clonotype was sampled from an adult who received the AZD1222 COVID-19 vaccine. V is TRBV4-1 and J is TRBJ1-5; 8 bases map to TRBD1. The CDR3 protein is CASSIQGEGHF. CDR3 coding DNA: TGCGCCAGCAGCATACAGGGGGAAGGGCATTTT.